Sequencing of this T cell receptor (beta chain) was carried out in a study of CD8+CD57+ T cells in acquired aplastic anemia. Study findings and constraints: Patients and controls turned out to have more than 25 CD8+ CDR3 sequences in common.

CDR1 and CDR2 from the germline V gene are PRHDT and FYEKMQ (reference sequence). J was trimmed by 6 bases and V by 4 bases; bases with no gene match: 7. The CDR3 runs 15 residues. All patients picked for sequencing had shown, by flow cytometry, an expansion of CD8+CD57+ cells. All participating patients were living with severe acquired aplastic anemia. Profiles of TCR beta VDJ and CDR3 were generated from a genomic DNA template. Each CDR3 protein is one row after TCRdb ran MiXCR on the reads. The table shows about 240,000 distinct CDR3 sequences, with around 43% occurring only once. About this clonotype: As yet, its antigen is unknown. This may come from a read error, since a much larger clone is one base off.

The sample consisted of sorted CD4+, CD8+, or CD8+CD57+ T cells (not recorded which) from PBMCs. This receptor was taken from a human donor with aplastic anemia. V gene TRBV13 combines with J gene TRBJ1-4, with 8 nucleotides matching TRBD1. CDR3 loop: CASSYNDRGHEKLFF. CDR3 in DNA: TGTGCCAGCAGCTACAACGACAGGGGTCATGAAAAACTGTTTTTT.